This T cell receptor (beta chain) was retrieved from a study of blood T cell repertoires in COVID-19. Study information: Researchers got acute and convalescent COVID-19 samples from the United States, Italy and Spain. T cells, B-cell-depleted T cells, or PBMCs supplied cDNA or gDNA.

CDR1 and CDR2 from the germline V gene are SGDLS and YYNGEE. V was trimmed by 3 bases and J by 3 bases, leaving 17 bases between them. CDR3 length equals 16 residues. As originally analysed: Amplified reference gene primers provided the basis for estimating nucleated cell counts. Assay used: immunoSEQ multiplex PCR; TCRdb lists only in-frame clones, some missing. V, J and clone size were drawn from that table, and D and trimming were deduced from the DNA. The sample yields 200,000 to 300,000 clones, approximately 92% seen once. During active infection, Seattle patients enrolled and were then monitored through disease. This clone was seen once.

The rearrangement joins TRBV9 to TRBJ2-3; the D gene is possibly TRBD1 (7 bases). This sequence originates from a person under 35 with COVID-19, enrolled during active disease. Sequencing used peripheral blood. The DNA of the CDR3 is TGTGCCAGCAGCGCGCAGGGGGACTTGGGGACAGATACGCAGTATTTT. Residues: CASSAQGDLGTDTQYF.